This entry features one T cell receptor (beta chain) sequence. Its cognate antigen is unknown. This record belongs to a study of brain T cells in children with intractable seizures. Study-wide results and caveats: Pre- and post-surgery blood differed in depth, so pre-surgery absences may be undersampling.

The table came from immunoSEQ multiplex PCR; TCRdb's copy has only in-frame clones and leaves some out. The repertoire holds about 340,000 clones, with roughly 93% as singletons. This CDR3 is built from 16 residues. Germline CDR1 LNHDA, CDR2 SQIVND (reference sequence). The junction had 7 bases not matched to a gene; V was cut back by 3 bases and J by 4 bases. As for time point: blood from clinic visit 5 months post-surgery; TSC patient then seizure free. The sequenced cases were selected for having the highest brain T cell transcript signatures. Sequencing used peripheral blood, obtained roughly 5 months after surgery. The sequence came from a boy younger than two with tuberous sclerosis and intractable seizures. The rearrangement links TRBV19 to TRBJ2-3, with 10 bases that match TRBD2. In DNA form, the CDR3 reads TGTGCCAGTAGTATCCCCCCAGCGGGAGGGCCAGATACGCAGTATTTT. Its translation: CASSIPPAGGPDTQYF.